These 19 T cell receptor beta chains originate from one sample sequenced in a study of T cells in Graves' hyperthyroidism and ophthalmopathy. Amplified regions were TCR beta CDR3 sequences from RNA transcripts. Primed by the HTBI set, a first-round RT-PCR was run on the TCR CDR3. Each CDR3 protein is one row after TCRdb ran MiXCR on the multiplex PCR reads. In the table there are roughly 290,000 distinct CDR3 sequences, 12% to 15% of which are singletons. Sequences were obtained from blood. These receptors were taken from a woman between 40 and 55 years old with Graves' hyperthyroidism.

For the CDR3, the DNA is TGTGCCAGCAGCCCAACTGGGAGGGCCCCCTACGAGCAGTACTTC. Its translation: CASSPTGRAPYEQYF. The chain has TRBV4-2 and TRBJ2-7; 7 bases agree with TRBD2. The CDR3 runs 15 residues. With 4 bases clipped from V and 2 bases from J, the junction kept 8 bases outside the gene matches. Germline V lookup: CDR1 LGHNA, CDR2 YNFKEQ.

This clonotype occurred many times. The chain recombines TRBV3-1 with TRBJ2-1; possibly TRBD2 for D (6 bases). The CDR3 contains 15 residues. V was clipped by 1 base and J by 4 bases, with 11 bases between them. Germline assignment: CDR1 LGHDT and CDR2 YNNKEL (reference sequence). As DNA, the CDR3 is TGTGCCAGCAGCCAAGGGACGCTAGCGTACAATGAGCAGTTCTTC. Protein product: CASSQGTLAYNEQFF.

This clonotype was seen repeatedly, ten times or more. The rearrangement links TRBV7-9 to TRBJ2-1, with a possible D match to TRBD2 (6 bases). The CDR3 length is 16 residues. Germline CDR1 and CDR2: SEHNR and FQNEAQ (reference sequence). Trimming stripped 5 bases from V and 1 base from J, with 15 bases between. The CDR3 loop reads CASSPRGGQSYNEQFF. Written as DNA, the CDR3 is TGTGCCAGCAGCCCGAGAGGAGGGCAGTCCTACAATGAGCAGTTCTTC.

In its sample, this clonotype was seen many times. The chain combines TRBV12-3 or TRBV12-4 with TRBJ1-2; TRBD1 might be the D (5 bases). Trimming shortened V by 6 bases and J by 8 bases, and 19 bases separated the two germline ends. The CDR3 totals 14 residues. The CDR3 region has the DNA TGTGCCAGCAGCCATAGGGCAGGACAATGGGGCTACACCTTC. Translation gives CASSHRAGQWGYTF.

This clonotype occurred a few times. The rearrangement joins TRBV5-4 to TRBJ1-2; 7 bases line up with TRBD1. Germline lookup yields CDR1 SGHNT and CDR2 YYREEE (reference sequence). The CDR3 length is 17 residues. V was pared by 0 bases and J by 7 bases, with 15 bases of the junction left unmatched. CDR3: CASSLGAVGFGTVGYTF. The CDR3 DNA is TGTGCCAGCAGCTTGGGGGCGGTTGGATTCGGGACAGTTGGCTACACCTTC.

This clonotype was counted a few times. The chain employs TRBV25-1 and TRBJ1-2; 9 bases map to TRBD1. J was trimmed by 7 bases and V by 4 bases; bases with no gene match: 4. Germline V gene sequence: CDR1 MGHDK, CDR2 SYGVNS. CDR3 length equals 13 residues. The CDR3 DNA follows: TGTGCCAGCAGTGCGGGACAGGGTGCTGGCTACACCTTC. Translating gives CASSAGQGAGYTF.

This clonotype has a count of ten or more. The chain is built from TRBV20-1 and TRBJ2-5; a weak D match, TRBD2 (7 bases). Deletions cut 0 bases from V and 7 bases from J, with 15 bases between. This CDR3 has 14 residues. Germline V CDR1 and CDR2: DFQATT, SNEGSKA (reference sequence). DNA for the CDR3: TGCAGTGCTAGAGATCGGGGGGCCTCGGGGACCCAGTACTTC. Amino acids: CSARDRGASGTQYF.

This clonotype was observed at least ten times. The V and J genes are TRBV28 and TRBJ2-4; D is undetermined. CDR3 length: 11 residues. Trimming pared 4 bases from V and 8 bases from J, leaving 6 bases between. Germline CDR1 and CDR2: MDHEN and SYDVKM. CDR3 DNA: TGTGCCAGCAGTTCGAGTTACATTCAGTACTTC. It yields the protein CASSSSYIQYF.

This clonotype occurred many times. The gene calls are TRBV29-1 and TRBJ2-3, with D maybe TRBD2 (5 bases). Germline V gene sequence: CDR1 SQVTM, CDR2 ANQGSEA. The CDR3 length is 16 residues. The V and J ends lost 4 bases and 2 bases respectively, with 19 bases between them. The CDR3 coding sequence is TGCAGCGTTGGCATAGTGGAGGAAAAGTTCACAGATACGCAGTATTTT. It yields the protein CSVGIVEEKFTDTQYF.

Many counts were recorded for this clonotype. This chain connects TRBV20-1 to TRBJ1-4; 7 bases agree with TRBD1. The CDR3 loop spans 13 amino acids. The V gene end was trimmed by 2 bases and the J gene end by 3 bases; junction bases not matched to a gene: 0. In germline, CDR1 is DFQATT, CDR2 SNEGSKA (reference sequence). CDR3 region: CSARQGANEKLFF. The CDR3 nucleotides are TGCAGTGCTAGACAGGGGGCTAATGAAAAACTGTTTTTT.

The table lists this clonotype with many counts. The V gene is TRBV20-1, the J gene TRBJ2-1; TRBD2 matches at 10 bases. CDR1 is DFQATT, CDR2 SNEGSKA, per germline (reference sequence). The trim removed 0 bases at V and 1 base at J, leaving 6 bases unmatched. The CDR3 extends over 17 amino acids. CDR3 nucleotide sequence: TGCAGTGCTAGAGATGCTAGCGGGGGCGGGTCCTACAATGAGCAGTTCTTC. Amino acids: CSARDASGGGSYNEQFF.

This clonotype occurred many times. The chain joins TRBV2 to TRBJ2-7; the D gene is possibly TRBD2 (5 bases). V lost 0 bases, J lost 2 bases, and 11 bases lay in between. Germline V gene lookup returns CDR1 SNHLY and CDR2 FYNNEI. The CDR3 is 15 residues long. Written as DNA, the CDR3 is TGTGCCAGCAGTGAAGCTGCCAGCGGTCCCTACGAGCAGTACTTC. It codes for CASSEAASGPYEQYF.

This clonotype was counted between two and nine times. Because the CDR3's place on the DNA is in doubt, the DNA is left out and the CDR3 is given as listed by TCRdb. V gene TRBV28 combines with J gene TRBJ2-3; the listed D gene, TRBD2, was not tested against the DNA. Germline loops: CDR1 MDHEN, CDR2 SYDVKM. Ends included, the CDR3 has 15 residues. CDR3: CASSFGLGITDTPYF.

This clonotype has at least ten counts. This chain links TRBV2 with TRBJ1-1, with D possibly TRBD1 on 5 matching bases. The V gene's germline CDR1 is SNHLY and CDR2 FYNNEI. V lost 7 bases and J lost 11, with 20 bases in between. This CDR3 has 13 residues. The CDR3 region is CASTSLGGGTAFF. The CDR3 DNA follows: TGTGCCAGCACCTCCTTGGGGGGTGGTACGGCTTTCTTT.

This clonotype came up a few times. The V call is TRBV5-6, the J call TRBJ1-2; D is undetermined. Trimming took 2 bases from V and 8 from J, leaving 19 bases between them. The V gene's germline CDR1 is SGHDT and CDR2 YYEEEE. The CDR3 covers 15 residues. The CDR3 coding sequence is TGTGCCAGCAGCTTTGGGTCTCGACGGTTTGGAGGCTACACCTTC. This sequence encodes CASSFGSRRFGGYTF. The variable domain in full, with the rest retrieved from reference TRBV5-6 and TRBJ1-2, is DAGVTQSPTHLIKTRGQQVTLRCSPKSGHDTVSWYQQALGQGPQFIFQYYEEEERQRGNFPDRFSGHQFPNYSSELNVNALLLGDSALYLCASSFGSRRFGGYTFGSGTRLTVV.

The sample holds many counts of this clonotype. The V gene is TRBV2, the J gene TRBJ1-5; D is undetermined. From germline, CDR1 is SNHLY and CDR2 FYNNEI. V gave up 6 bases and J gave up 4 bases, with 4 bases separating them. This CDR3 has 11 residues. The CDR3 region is CASRDNQPQHF. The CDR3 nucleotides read TGTGCCAGCAGGGATAATCAGCCCCAGCATTTT.

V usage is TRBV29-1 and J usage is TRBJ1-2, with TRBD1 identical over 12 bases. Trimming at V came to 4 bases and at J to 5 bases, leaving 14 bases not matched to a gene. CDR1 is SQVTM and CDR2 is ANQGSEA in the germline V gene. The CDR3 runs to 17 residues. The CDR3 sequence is CSVGPAGQGAIWYGYTF. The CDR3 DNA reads TGCAGCGTTGGTCCGGCGGGACAGGGGGCAATTTGGTATGGCTACACCTTC.

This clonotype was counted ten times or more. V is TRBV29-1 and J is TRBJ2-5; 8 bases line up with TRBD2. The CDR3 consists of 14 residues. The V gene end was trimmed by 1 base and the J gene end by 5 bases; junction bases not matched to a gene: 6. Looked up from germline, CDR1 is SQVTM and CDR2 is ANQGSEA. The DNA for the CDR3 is TGCAGCGTTGAAGCTGATAGCGGGATTGAGACCCAGTACTTC. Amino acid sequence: CSVEADSGIETQYF.

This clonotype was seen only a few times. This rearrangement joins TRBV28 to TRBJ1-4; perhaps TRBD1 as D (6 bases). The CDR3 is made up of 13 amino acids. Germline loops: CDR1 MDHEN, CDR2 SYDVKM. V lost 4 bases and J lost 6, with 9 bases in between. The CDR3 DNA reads TGTGCCAGCAGTTGGCACAGGGATGAAAAACTGTTTTTT. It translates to CASSWHRDEKLFF.